One and the same sample provided the 30 T cell receptor beta chains below, sequenced in a study of T cells after yellow fever vaccination. MiXCR, applied by TCRdb to the 5' RACE reads, yields one record per CDR3 protein. The sample comprises 550,000 or so distinct CDR3 sequences, 15% to 20% of which are singletons, and roughly an eighth rests with the top ten. Material: PBMCs, obtained 15 days after the yellow fever booster vaccination. The receptors come from a young man who received the YFV17D yellow fever vaccine.

This chain joins TRBV7-2 and TRBJ2-7; no definite D call. The CDR3 spans 12 residues. Germline-derived CDR1 and CDR2 are SGHTA and FQGNSA. V lost 2 bases and J lost 4, with 6 bases in between. CDR3 sequence reads: CASSLSQYEQYF. In nucleotides, the CDR3 is TGTGCCAGCAGCTTATCGCAATACGAGCAGTACTTC.

This clonotype has just a few counts. The CDR3, as DNA: TGTGCCAGCAGCCCCCTAGGACAGGGACCTAATTCACCCCTCCACTTT. It specifies CASSPLGQGPNSPLHF. The chain links TRBV21-1 to TRBJ1-6; the D segment call TRBD1 is taken from the table without a DNA check. TRBV21-1 constitutes a pseudogene. This CDR3 has 16 residues.

The genes are TRBV15 and TRBJ2-2; 9 bases are shared with TRBD2. The CDR3 consists of 15 residues. Germline CDR1 and CDR2: LNHNV and YYDKDF (reference sequence). J gave up 4 bases and V 4 bases, and 4 bases lay outside the gene matches. CDR3 sequence reads: CATSILAGPTGELFF. CDR3 bases: TGTGCCACCAGCATCCTAGCGGGACCCACCGGGGAGCTGTTTTTT.

The table lists this clonotype with a few counts. The gene calls are TRBV5-1 and TRBJ1-4; D unresolved. Germline-derived CDR1 and CDR2 are SGHRS and YFSETQ. This CDR3 spans 14 amino acids. V lost 4 bases to trimming and J lost 4 bases, with 11 bases between them. CDR3 in amino acids: CASSDDGFNEKLFF. For the CDR3, the DNA is TGCGCCAGCAGCGACGACGGATTTAATGAAAAACTGTTTTTT.

The rearrangement links TRBV10-3 to TRBJ2-1; TRBD2 agrees at 9 bases. Germline V gene lookup returns CDR1 ENHRY and CDR2 SYGVKD. The junction had 9 bases not matched to a gene; V was cut back by 7 bases and J by 2 bases. This CDR3 is 16 amino acids long. The CDR3 loop reads CAITDLREGPYNEQFF. CDR3 nucleotide sequence: TGTGCCATCACAGACTTGCGGGAGGGCCCCTACAATGAGCAGTTCTTC.

The chain has TRBV5-1 and TRBJ2-2; TRBD2 aligns across 8 bases. CDR1 is SGHRS and CDR2 is YFSETQ in the germline V gene. This CDR3 contains 15 residues. After removal of 4 bases from V and 3 bases from J, the junction contained 5 bases not matched to a gene. The CDR3, as DNA: TGCGCCAGCAGCAATAGCGGGAAGCACACCGGGGAGCTGTTTTTT. Translated, it gives CASSNSGKHTGELFF.

The chain uses TRBV27 and TRBJ1-5; 8 bases map to TRBD1. V lost 3 bases, J lost 4 bases, and 5 bases stayed unmatched. The CDR3 spans 15 residues. Looked up from germline, CDR1 is MNHEY and CDR2 is SMNVEV (reference sequence). The DNA for the CDR3 is TGTGCCAGCAGTTTTGGACAGGGAGCAAATCAGCCCCAGCATTTT. Its translation is CASSFGQGANQPQHF.

This clonotype has more than one count but fewer than ten. The chain recombines TRBV7-9 with TRBJ2-1, with a possible D match to TRBD1 (5 bases). Per the germline V gene, CDR1 is SEHNR and CDR2 is FQNEAQ (reference sequence). V lost 4 bases, J lost 4 bases, and 14 bases lay in between. The CDR3 is 15 residues long. The CDR3 is CASSYGAEPYNEQFF. Here the CDR3 DNA reads TGTGCCAGCAGCTATGGGGCAGAACCTTACAATGAGCAGTTCTTC.

This clonotype has more than one count but fewer than ten. The chain combines TRBV9 with TRBJ2-1, with D uncertain. In germline, CDR1 is SGDLS, CDR2 YYNGEE. The CDR3 is 15 amino acids. Trimming removed 3 bases at V and 4 bases at J, with 14 bases between. The DNA for the CDR3 is TGTGCCAGCAGCGCTCTCCTTACAACTTACAATGAGCAGTTCTTC. Amino acids: CASSALLTTYNEQFF.

This rearrangement joins TRBV30 to TRBJ1-6; perhaps TRBD1 as D (5 bases). This CDR3 is 11 amino acids long. The germline V gene has CDR1 GTSNPN and CDR2 SVGIG (reference sequence). Trimming stripped 5 bases from V and 9 bases from J, with 8 bases between. CDR3 nucleotides: TGTGCCTGGGGCAGGGTTTCACCCCTCCACTTT. It yields the protein CAWGRVSPLHF.

This clonotype was counted a few times. This chain uses TRBV21-1 with TRBJ2-1; TRBD2 is the table's D call, not checked against the DNA. TRBV21-1 is recorded as a pseudogene. The CDR3 runs to 20 residues. CDR3 in amino acids: CASASPYVGFLGGSYNEQFF. In DNA form, the CDR3 reads TGTGCCAGCGCCTCTCCCTATGTAGGATTTCTAGGAGGTTCCTACAATGAGCAGTTCTTC.

The chain uses TRBV7-2 and TRBJ1-6; no clear D gene. Trimming shortened V by 6 bases and J by 9 bases, and 18 bases separated the two germline ends. Looked up from germline, CDR1 is SGHTA and CDR2 is FQGNSA. This CDR3 contains 15 residues. The CDR3 here is CASRGRPTGSSPLHF. CDR3 bases: TGTGCCAGCAGAGGAAGACCCACTGGAAGTTCACCCCTCCACTTT.

This rearrangement joins TRBV5-1 to TRBJ2-7; the D is unclear. Per germline, CDR1 SGHRS and CDR2 YFSETQ. Trimming took off 0 bases at V and 5 bases at J, with 15 bases between the two ends. There are 15 residues in the CDR3. The chain's CDR3 is CASSLGESTRHEQYF. CDR3 bases: TGCGCCAGCAGCTTGGGGGAATCCACCCGTCACGAGCAGTACTTC.

The table lists this clonotype with a few counts. The chain combines TRBV11-2 with TRBJ2-3; TRBD2 matches 16 bases. Germline V gives CDR1 SGHAT, CDR2 FQNNGV. This CDR3 spans 18 amino acids. Trimming at V came to 1 base and at J to 1 base, leaving 2 bases not matched to a gene. CDR3 in amino acids: CASSLVGLAGGGTDTQYF. The CDR3 coding sequence is TGTGCCAGCAGCTTAGTGGGACTAGCGGGAGGGGGCACAGATACGCAGTATTTT. Complete variable domain (other parts from reference TRBV11-2 and TRBJ2-3): EAGVAQSPRYKIIEKRQSVAFWCNPISGHATLYWYQQILGQGPKLLIQFQNNGVVDDSQLPKDRFSAERLKGVDSTLKIQPAKLEDSAVYLCASSLVGLAGGGTDTQYFGPGTRLTVL.

The rearrangement joins TRBV5-1 to TRBJ2-1; D is undetermined. V was clipped by 0 bases and J by 6 bases, with 13 bases between them. The CDR3 is 15 residues long. Germline loops: CDR1 SGHRS, CDR2 YFSETQ. CDR3 nucleotides: TGCGCCAGCAGCTTGGAAGGGTACGGACGCAATGAGCAGTTCTTC. Residues: CASSLEGYGRNEQFF.

This clonotype was picked up a small number of times. The chain couples TRBV29-1 to TRBJ2-1; D unresolved. V dropped 4 bases and J dropped 8 bases, with 9 bases sitting between them. CDR1 SQVTM and CDR2 ANQGSEA come from the germline V gene. The CDR3 sequence is 11 residues long. CDR3 protein: CSVAPNYEQFF. In DNA, the CDR3 is TGCAGCGTTGCGCCCAATTATGAGCAGTTCTTC.

This rearrangement joins TRBV28 to TRBJ2-7; weak D call: TRBD1 (5 bases). V gave up 4 bases and J gave up 5 bases, with 21 bases separating them. The germline V gene encodes CDR1 MDHEN and CDR2 SYDVKM. The CDR3 has 16 amino acids. The CDR3 spells CASSSLRQSLVDEQYF. The CDR3 DNA follows: TGTGCCAGCAGTTCGCTCAGACAGAGCCTAGTAGACGAGCAGTACTTC.

CDR3 region: CASAGDAHEQYF. The CDR3 bases are TGTGCCAGCGCAGGGGACGCCCACGAGCAGTACTTC. The rearrangement uses TRBV7-9 and TRBJ2-7, with a tentative D call TRBD1 (6 bases). The length of the CDR3 is 12 residues. With 8 bases removed from V and 5 bases from J, the gap between germline ends came to 13 bases. CDR1 and CDR2 (germline): SEHNR, FQNEAQ (reference sequence). Full variable domain (remainder filled in from reference TRBV7-9 and TRBJ2-7): DTGVSQNPRHKITKRGQNVTFRCDPISEHNRLYWYRQTLGQGPEFLTYFQNEAQLEKSRLLSDRFSAERPKGSFSTLEIQRTEQGDSAMYLCASAGDAHEQYFGPGTRLTVT.

In its sample, this clonotype was seen a few times. The chain links TRBV15 to TRBJ2-5; 11 bases are shared with TRBD1. CDR3 size: 16 residues. The V segment lost 4 bases and the J segment 2 bases; nucleotides outside the gene matches: 6. The germline V gene encodes CDR1 LNHNV and CDR2 YYDKDF (reference sequence). The CDR3 bases are TGTGCCACCAGCACCCGGGACAGGGGGATTCAAGAGACCCAGTACTTC. The encoded protein is CATSTRDRGIQETQYF.

The J gene is TRBJ2-7, the V gene TRBV6-5, with 7 bases lining up with TRBD1. V was clipped by 4 bases and J by 0 bases; unmatched bases: 6. The CDR3 consists of 15 residues. CDR1 MNHEY and CDR2 SVGAGI come from the germline V gene. The chain's CDR3 is CASSFSRQGSYEQYF. The CDR3 DNA sequence: TGTGCCAGCAGTTTTTCGAGACAGGGCTCCTACGAGCAGTACTTC.

This clonotype has a handful of counts. The V and J genes are TRBV6-5 and TRBJ1-3; TRBD1 matches 7 bases. J was trimmed by 7 bases and V by 7 bases; bases with no gene match: 1. Germline-derived CDR1 and CDR2 are MNHEY and SVGAGI. The CDR3 has 11 amino acids. CDR3 sequence (DNA): TGTGCCAGCAAGACAGGGAACACCATATATTTT. This translates into CASKTGNTIYF.

This clonotype was found a few times. The chain couples TRBV28 to TRBJ2-7; 7 bases line up with TRBD1. This CDR3 has 13 residues. The germline CDR1 and CDR2 sequences are MDHEN and SYDVKM. The trim removed 2 bases at V and 4 bases at J, leaving 2 bases unmatched. The CDR3 here is CASSLTGVYEQYF. The CDR3 DNA reads TGTGCCAGCAGTTTAACAGGGGTGTACGAGCAGTACTTC.

This rearrangement joins TRBV5-1 to TRBJ1-6; D unresolved. Trimming shortened V by 3 bases and J by 10 bases, and 26 bases separated the two germline ends. Germline V gives CDR1 SGHRS, CDR2 YFSETQ. The CDR3 extends over 18 amino acids. The chain's CDR3 is CASSSSVLPGPAASPLHF. The DNA for the CDR3 is TGCGCCAGCAGCTCCTCGGTCCTGCCCGGTCCGGCGGCGTCACCCCTCCACTTT.

This clonotype has just a few counts. J is TRBJ2-1 and V is TRBV24-1; D is unresolved. Germline CDR1 reads KGHDR; CDR2 reads SFDVKD. The V end lost 7 bases, the J end lost 8 bases, and 14 bases lay between the germline ends. This CDR3 spans 13 amino acids. CDR3 loop: CATRGDVQHEQFF. DNA for the CDR3: TGTGCCACCAGAGGCGACGTTCAACATGAGCAGTTCTTC.

This clonotype turned up a few times. The chain recombines TRBV20-1 with TRBJ1-6; TRBD1 is a possible D gene (5 bases). The CDR3 totals 16 residues. The germline CDR1 and CDR2 sequences are DFQATT and SNEGSKA (reference sequence). V was shortened by 5 bases and J by 3 bases, with 17 bases between the two germline ends. In DNA, the CDR3 is TGCAGTGCTCCCCTCCGGGACTGGGACTATAATTCACCCCTCCACTTT. Its translation is CSAPLRDWDYNSPLHF.

This clonotype was detected only a few times. V usage is TRBV5-5 and J usage is TRBJ2-1, with 8 bases lining up with TRBD2. Trimming removed 1 base from V and 4 bases from J; junction bases left unmatched: 4. This CDR3 is built from 15 residues. Looked up from germline, CDR1 is SGHKS and CDR2 is YYEKEE (reference sequence). The CDR3 is CASSLPTSGYNEQFF. Written as DNA, the CDR3 is TGTGCCAGCAGCTTGCCCACTAGCGGATACAATGAGCAGTTCTTC.

There are a few counts of this clonotype. The chain employs TRBV20-1 and TRBJ1-1; D ambiguous. Trimming pared 3 bases from V and 11 bases from J, leaving 10 bases between. CDR3 length: 10 amino acids. CDR1 and CDR2 (germline): DFQATT, SNEGSKA (reference sequence). CDR3 in amino acids: CSASNRFAFF. The CDR3 DNA reads as TGCAGTGCTAGTAATAGGTTCGCTTTCTTT.

This clonotype has a handful of counts. The chain employs TRBV20-1 and TRBJ2-5, with 13 bases aligning to TRBD2. CDR1 is DFQATT and CDR2 is SNEGSKA in the germline V gene (reference sequence). The CDR3 loop spans 16 amino acids. The trim removed 4 bases at V and 5 bases at J, leaving 10 bases unmatched. The CDR3 spells CSANLWTSGRSETQYF. CDR3 bases: TGCAGTGCTAACCTCTGGACTAGCGGGAGATCTGAGACCCAGTACTTC.

The chain joins TRBV16 to TRBJ2-7, with D maybe TRBD2 (5 bases). The germline V gene encodes CDR1 KGHSY and CDR2 FQNENV. The CDR3 length is 13 residues. V lost 4 bases to trimming and J lost 3 bases, with 10 bases between them. The CDR3 reads CASSLERIYEQYF. As DNA, the CDR3 is TGTGCCAGCAGCCTGGAGCGGATCTACGAGCAGTACTTC.

The gene calls are TRBV20-1 and TRBJ2-1, with D perhaps given as TRBD1 or TRBD2 (6 bases each). The germline V gene has CDR1 DFQATT and CDR2 SNEGSKA (reference sequence). Trimming shortened V by 6 bases and J by 0 bases, and 21 bases separated the two germline ends. The CDR3 loop spans 17 amino acids. CDR3 nucleotide sequence: TGCAGTGCCCGCAAGGAGGGGGGTTGGAGCTCCTACAATGAGCAGTTCTTC. This codes for CSARKEGGWSSYNEQFF.